This TCR beta chain was sequenced for a study of cytomegalovirus exposure and HLA in healthy donors. Vbeta (60) and Jbeta (13) primers were used in the PCR. The assay was immunoSEQ multiplex PCR, and TCRdb's table has in-frame clones only and misses some. The sample has over 85,000 clones, 63% seen once. Between the trimmed V and J ends, which lost 2 bases and 4 bases, there was a span of 14 bases. The CDR3 covers 16 residues. In germline, CDR1 is MDHEN, CDR2 SYDVKM. The sample taken for sequencing was PBMCs. The TCR comes from a human donor in good health. The genes are TRBV28 and TRBJ2-2, with a tentative D call TRBD2 (5 bases). The CDR3 here is CASSLDRGEVTGELFF. For the CDR3, the DNA is TGTGCCAGCAGTTTAGATCGGGGAGAGGTCACCGGGGAGCTGTTTTTT.